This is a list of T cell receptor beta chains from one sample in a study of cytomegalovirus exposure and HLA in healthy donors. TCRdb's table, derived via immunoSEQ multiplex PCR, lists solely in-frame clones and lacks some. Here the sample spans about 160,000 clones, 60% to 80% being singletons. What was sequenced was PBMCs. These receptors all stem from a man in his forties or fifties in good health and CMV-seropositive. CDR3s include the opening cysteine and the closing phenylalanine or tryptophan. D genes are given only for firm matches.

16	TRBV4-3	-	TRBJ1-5	CASSQVLGDSNQPQHF	TGCGCCAGCAGCCAAGTTCTAGGGGATAGCAATCAGCCCCAGCATTTT
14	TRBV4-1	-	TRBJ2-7	CASSQDNTATEQYF	TGCGCCAGCAGCCAAGATAACACAGCTACCGAGCAGTACTTC
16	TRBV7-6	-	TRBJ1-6	CASSLTGGAGDSPLHF	TGTGCCAGCAGCTTAACGGGGGGGGCAGGAGATTCACCCCTCCACTTT
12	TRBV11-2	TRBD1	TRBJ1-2	CASSLGQPPYTF	TGTGCCAGCAGCTTGGGACAGCCTCCCTACACCTTC
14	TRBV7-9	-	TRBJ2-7	CASSPLSGLGEQYF	TGTGCCAGCAGCCCGTTATCAGGGCTCGGCGAGCAGTACTTC
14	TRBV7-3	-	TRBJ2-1	CASSLQGTAGEQFF	TGTGCCAGCAGCCTACAAGGGACGGCGGGAGAGCAGTTCTTC
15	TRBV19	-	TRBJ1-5	CASSTTLLGNQPQHF	TGTGCCAGTAGTACGACACTGCTGGGCAATCAGCCCCAGCATTTT
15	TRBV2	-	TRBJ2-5	CASSEMWGHEGTQYF	TGTGCCAGCAGTGAAATGTGGGGGCATGAGGGGACCCAGTACTTC
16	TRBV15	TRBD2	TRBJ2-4	CATSRETGGGRNIQYF	TGTGCCACCAGCAGAGAAACGGGGGGTGGGAGAAACATTCAGTACTTC
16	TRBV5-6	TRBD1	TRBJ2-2	CASINIGQVITGELFF	TGTGCCAGCATCAATATCGGACAGGTGATCACCGGGGAGCTGTTTTTT